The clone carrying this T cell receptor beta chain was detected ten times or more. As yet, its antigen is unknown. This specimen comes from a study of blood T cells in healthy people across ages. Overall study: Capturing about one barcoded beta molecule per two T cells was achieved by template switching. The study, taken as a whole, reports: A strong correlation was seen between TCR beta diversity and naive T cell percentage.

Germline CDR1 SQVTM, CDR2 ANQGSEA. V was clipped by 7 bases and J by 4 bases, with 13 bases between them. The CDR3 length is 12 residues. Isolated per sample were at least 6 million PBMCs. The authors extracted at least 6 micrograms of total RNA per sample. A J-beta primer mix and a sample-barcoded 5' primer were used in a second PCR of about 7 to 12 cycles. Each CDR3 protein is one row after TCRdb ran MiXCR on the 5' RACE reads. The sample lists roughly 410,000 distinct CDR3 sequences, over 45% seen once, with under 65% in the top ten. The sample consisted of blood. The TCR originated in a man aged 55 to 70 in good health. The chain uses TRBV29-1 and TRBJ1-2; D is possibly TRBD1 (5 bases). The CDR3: CSADPGSYGYTF. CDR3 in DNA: TGCAGCGCTGACCCAGGGTCCTATGGCTACACCTTC.